These T cell receptor beta chains were read from a single sample in a study of blood T cell repertoires in COVID-19. Method: immunoSEQ multiplex PCR; TCRdb's copy keeps in-frame clones and lacks some. The table has around 23,000 clones, about 93% seen once. Material: peripheral blood. The receptors here all came from a human donor in a cohort sampled during active COVID-19. CDR3s include the opening cysteine and the closing phenylalanine or tryptophan. A D gene is named only where the DNA matches it firmly. Clone sizes are given selectively: once, few, many, or a class where the clone is expanded.

TRBV6-6,TRBD1,.,TRBJ2-2,TGTGCCAGCAGACAGGGGGCCCTGAACACCGGGGAGCTGTTTTTT,CASRQGALNTGELFF
TRBV5-1,TRBD2,.,TRBJ2-1,TGCGCCAGCAGCTCGCAGCCCTACGGACTAGCGGGGTCCTACAATGAGCAGTTCTTC,CASSSQPYGLAGSYNEQFF
TRBV7-9,TRBD1,.,TRBJ2-5,TGTGCCAGCAGCCCAGCGGGACAGGGTTGGGAGACCCAGTACTTC,CASSPAGQGWETQYF
TRBV5-1,TRBD1,.,TRBJ1-2,TGCGCCAGCAGCTCCCTTACAGGGGGCTTAATATCTGGCTACACCTTC,CASSSLTGGLISGYTF
TRBV11-3,TRBD1,.,TRBJ1-5,TGTGCCAGCAGCTCAGGGACAGGGCAGAATCAGCCCCAGCATTTT,CASSSGTGQNQPQHF
TRBV29-1,TRBD1,.,TRBJ2-7,TGCAGCGTTACGACAGGGTTGGGTGACGAGCAGTACTTC,CSVTTGLGDEQYF
TRBV6-5,.,.,TRBJ1-5,TGTGCCAGCAGTTACTCGGCCGACTCGGGGGAGCCCCAGCATTTT,CASSYSADSGEPQHF
TRBV18,TRBD1,.,TRBJ2-1,TGTGCCAGCTCACCAGGGACAGCCCTCAATGAGCAGTTCTTC,CASSPGTALNEQFF
TRBV25-1,TRBD1,.,TRBJ1-2,TGTGCCAGCAGTGAATACAGGACAGGGGGCTATGGCTACACCTTC,CASSEYRTGGYGYTF
TRBV4-2,TRBD2,.,TRBJ2-1,TGTGCCAGCAGCCAAGATCGAGGGCTAGCGGGCCTCAATGAGCAGTTCTTC,CASSQDRGLAGLNEQFF
TRBV7-2,TRBD1,.,TRBJ1-1,TGTGCCAGCAGCTCCTTGGACAGGGCGTCTGAAGCTTTCTTT,CASSSLDRASEAFF
TRBV10-1,.,.,TRBJ1-6,TGCGCCACCAGTCGGGGCAGGGGCTCACCCCTCCACTTT,CATSRGRGSPLHF
TRBV6-5,.,.,TRBJ1-6,TGTGCCAGCAGACCTCCAGGGGATAATTCACCCCTCCACTTT,CASRPPGDNSPLHF
TRBV5-1,.,.,TRBJ1-5,TGCGCCAGCAGCCCCGGAGCTACAGGGTATACTCAGCCCCAGCATTTT,CASSPGATGYTQPQHF
TRBV20-1,.,.,TRBJ2-2,TGCAGTGCTAGTCCAGGTCCTAACACCGGGGAGCTGTTTTTT,CSASPGPNTGELFF
TRBV30,.,.,TRBJ2-5,TGTGCCTGGAGTGACAGTCAGACCCAGTACTTC,CAWSDSQTQYF
TRBV6-5,TRBD1,.,TRBJ2-7,TGTGCCAGCAGACGAGGACAGGCCTACGAGCAGTACTTC,CASRRGQAYEQYF
TRBV15,TRBD2,.,TRBJ2-3,TGTGCCACCAGCCGACAGCGGGGTGGGATCACAGATACGCAGTATTTT,CATSRQRGGITDTQYF
TRBV2,.,.,TRBJ1-1,TGTGCCAGCAGTTTGAGGTTATCGACTGAAGCTTTCTTT,CASSLRLSTEAFF
TRBV7-9,TRBD2,.,TRBJ2-3,TGTGCCAGCAGCATGACTAGCGGGGCCACAGATACGCAGTATTTT,CASSMTSGATDTQYF
TRBV21-1,.,.,TRBJ1-1,TGTGCCAGCAGCACCTCAAGGGCAGGAGGGAGAGGCACTGAAGCTTTCTTT,CASSTSRAGGRGTEAFF
TRBV7-9,.,.,TRBJ1-2,TGTGCCAGCAGCTTACGGACAAATCTTGGAGATGGCTACACCTTC,CASSLRTNLGDGYTF
TRBV6-5,.,few,TRBJ1-6,TGTGCCAGCAGAGACCAGGGGACCCGAGGCCCCCTCCACTTT,CASRDQGTRGPLHF
TRBV5-4,TRBD1,.,TRBJ1-2,TGTGCCAGCAGCTCAGCCGGGGACAGGTCTAACTATGGCTACACCTTC,CASSSAGDRSNYGYTF
TRBV10-3,.,few,TRBJ1-2,TGTGCCATCAGTGGTTCAGGGTTCTATGGCTACACCTTC,CAISGSGFYGYTF
TRBV11-3,.,.,TRBJ2-1,TGTGCCAGCGGGGGCCCTCGTGGGGGCCACTACAATGAGCAGTTCTTC,CASGGPRGGHYNEQFF
TRBV7-6,TRBD1,.,TRBJ1-5,TGTGCCAGCAGCTTAGGACAGGGGAGTCATCAGCCCCAGCATTTT,CASSLGQGSHQPQHF
TRBV25-1,.,.,TRBJ1-2,TGTGCCAGCAGTGAGGGGGCCCTGTGGGACTTC,CASSEGALWDF
TRBV10-3,.,once,TRBJ1-6,TGTGCCATCAGTGAGTCCGGGGCCCAGGGGAATTCACCCCTCCACTTT,CAISESGAQGNSPLHF
TRBV5-6,.,.,TRBJ2-7,TGTGCCAGCAGCTTGCCCCCTCCTAGGACCTACGAGCAGTACTTC,CASSLPPPRTYEQYF
TRBV4-3,TRBD1,once,TRBJ2-7,TGCGCCAGCAGCCATACTACAGGGGACGAGCAGTACTTC,CASSHTTGDEQYF
TRBV27,.,.,TRBJ1-2,TGTGCCAGCAGTTTAAAGCAGGGCGGCTATGGCTACACCTTC,CASSLKQGGYGYTF
TRBV11-3,TRBD1,.,TRBJ2-3,TGTGCCAGCAGCTTAAATGACAGGGGGACAGATACGCAGTATTTT,CASSLNDRGTDTQYF
TRBV4-1,.,.,TRBJ1-3,TGCGCCAGCAGCCACGGTATCCCGGCAGCGGGGGCCAACTCTGGAAACACCATATATTTT,CASSHGIPAAGANSGNTIYF
TRBV7-9,.,.,TRBJ1-1,TGTGCCAGCAGTTCTCTTGGACGGGGAACTGAAGCTTTCTTT,CASSSLGRGTEAFF
TRBV5-6,.,.,TRBJ2-5,TGTGCCAGCAGCTTACGTTCAGGGCTTCAAGAGACCCAGTACTTC,CASSLRSGLQETQYF
TRBV18,TRBD2,.,TRBJ2-7,TGTGCCAGCTCACAACAGAAACTAGCGGGAACCATCTACGAGCAGTACTTC,CASSQQKLAGTIYEQYF
TRBV9,TRBD1,.,TRBJ1-2,TGTGCCAGCAGCACCGGGACAGAATATGGCTACACCTTC,CASSTGTEYGYTF
TRBV5-5,.,.,TRBJ2-7,TGTGCCAGCAGCTTGGGTCAGGGTGGGAACGAGCAGTACTTC,CASSLGQGGNEQYF
TRBV21-1,.,.,TRBJ1-1,TGTGCCAGCAGCAAAGAGTCGGCTGACTTTACAGCTTTCTTT,CASSKESADFTAFF
TRBV9,.,.,TRBJ1-3,TGTGCCAGCAGGCCAGGGCTCTCTGGAAACACCATATATTTT,CASRPGLSGNTIYF
TRBV13,.,.,TRBJ2-7,TGTGCCAGCAGCTTAGGACAGGGTACCTACGAGCAGTACTTC,CASSLGQGTYEQYF
TRBV12-5,.,.,TRBJ1-5,TGTGCTAGTGGTTTTTCCGGCAATCAGCCCCAGCATTTT,CASGFSGNQPQHF
TRBV19,.,.,TRBJ2-2,TGTGCCAGTGCGCTAGCCGCGAACACCGGGGAGCTGTTTTTT,CASALAANTGELFF
TRBV5-1,TRBD2,once,TRBJ2-3,TGCGCCAGCATCATGAGTCCGTCTAGCGGGGTGGATACGCAGTATTTT,CASIMSPSSGVDTQYF
TRBV9,.,.,TRBJ1-3,TGTGCCAGCAGCCTATCGGACAGCCGGAACACCATATATTTT,CASSLSDSRNTIYF
TRBV6-5,.,.,TRBJ1-2,TGTGCCAGCAGTTTCGAGACAGGAGCTAACTATGGCTACACCTTC,CASSFETGANYGYTF
TRBV11-3,.,.,TRBJ1-1,TGTGCCAGCAGCTCATCCGCGGGGGCTAAGACTGAAGCTTTCTTT,CASSSSAGAKTEAFF
TRBV12-5,TRBD1,.,TRBJ1-2,TGTGCTAGTGGTTCAACCAGGGGGTCGGGCTACACCTTC,CASGSTRGSGYTF
TRBV7-9,.,once,TRBJ2-3,TGTGCCAGCAGCTCCCTGGGGCAGCGCCTTATGCGGACAGATACGCAGTATTTT,CASSSLGQRLMRTDTQYF
TRBV24-1,.,.,TRBJ1-2,TGTGCCACCGTTACCCGGTGGGGCTACACCTTC,CATVTRWGYTF
TRBV25-1,.,.,TRBJ1-1,TGTGCCAGCAGTGATCCCGGGGGGGCGAACACTGAAGCTTTCTTT,CASSDPGGANTEAFF
TRBV5-1,.,.,TRBJ1-2,TGCGCCAGCAGCCTTCAAGGGGAATGGGGCTACACCTTC,CASSLQGEWGYTF
TRBV6-4,.,.,TRBJ1-6,TGTGCCAGCAGTGCAGGGAATAATTCACCCCTCCACTTT,CASSAGNNSPLHF
TRBV28,.,.,TRBJ1-2,TGTGCCAGCACCGGAGGGGTCTATGGCTACACCTTC,CASTGGVYGYTF
TRBV3-1/TRBV3-2,.,.,TRBJ2-2,TGTGCCAGCAGTCCTGCGTGGGGGGGCATCCAATTCACCGGGGAGCTGTTTTTT,CASSPAWGGIQFTGELFF
TRBV9,TRBD1,.,TRBJ1-6,TGTGCCAGCAGCGTAGGCGGGACAGGAAATTCACCCCTCCACTTT,CASSVGGTGNSPLHF
TRBV20-1,.,.,TRBJ1-2,TGCAGTGCTACACAGGGCGGCGGCTACACCTTC,CSATQGGGYTF